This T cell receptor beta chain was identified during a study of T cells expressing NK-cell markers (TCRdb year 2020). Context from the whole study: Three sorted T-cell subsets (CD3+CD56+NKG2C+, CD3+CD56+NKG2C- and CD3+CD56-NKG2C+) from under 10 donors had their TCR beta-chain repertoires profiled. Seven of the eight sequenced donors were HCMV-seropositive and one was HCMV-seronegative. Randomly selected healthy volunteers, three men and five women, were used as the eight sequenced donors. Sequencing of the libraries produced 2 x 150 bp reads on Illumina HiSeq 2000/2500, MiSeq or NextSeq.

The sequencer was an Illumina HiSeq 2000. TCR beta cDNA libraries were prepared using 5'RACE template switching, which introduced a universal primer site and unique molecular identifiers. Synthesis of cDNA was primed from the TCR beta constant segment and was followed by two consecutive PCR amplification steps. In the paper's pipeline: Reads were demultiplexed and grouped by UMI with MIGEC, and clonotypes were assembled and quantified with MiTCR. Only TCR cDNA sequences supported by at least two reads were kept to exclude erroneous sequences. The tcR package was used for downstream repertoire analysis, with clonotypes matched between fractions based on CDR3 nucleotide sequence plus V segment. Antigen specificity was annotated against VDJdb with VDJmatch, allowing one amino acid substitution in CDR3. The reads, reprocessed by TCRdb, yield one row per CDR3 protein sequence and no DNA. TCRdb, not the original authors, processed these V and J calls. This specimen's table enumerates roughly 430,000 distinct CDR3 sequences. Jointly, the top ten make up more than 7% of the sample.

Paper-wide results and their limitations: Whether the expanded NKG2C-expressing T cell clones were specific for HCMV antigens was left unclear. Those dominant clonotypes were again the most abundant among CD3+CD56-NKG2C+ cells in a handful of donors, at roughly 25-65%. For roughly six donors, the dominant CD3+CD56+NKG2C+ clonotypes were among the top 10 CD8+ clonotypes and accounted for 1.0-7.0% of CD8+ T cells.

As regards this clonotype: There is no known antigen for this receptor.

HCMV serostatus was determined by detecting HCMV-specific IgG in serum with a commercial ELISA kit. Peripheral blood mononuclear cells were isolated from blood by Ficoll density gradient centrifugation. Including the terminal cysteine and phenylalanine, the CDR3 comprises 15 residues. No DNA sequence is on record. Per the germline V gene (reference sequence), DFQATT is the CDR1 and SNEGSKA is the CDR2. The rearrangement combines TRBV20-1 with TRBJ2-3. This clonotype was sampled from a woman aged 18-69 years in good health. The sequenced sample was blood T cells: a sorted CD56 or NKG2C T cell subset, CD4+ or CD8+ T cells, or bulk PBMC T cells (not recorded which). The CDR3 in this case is CSAPLGSGPTDTQYF.